These 21 T cell receptor beta chains were all obtained from the same sample, sequenced in a study of blood T cells in healthy people across ages. Using a J-beta primer mix together with a sample-barcoded 5' primer, a second PCR was run for roughly 6 to 12 cycles. In TCRdb, the 5' RACE reads were re-called with MiXCR into one record per CDR3 protein. The top ten clones hold around 37% of a sample with about 640,000 distinct CDR3 sequences, roughly three fifths of them seen once. What was sequenced was blood. These receptors came from a man aged 60-69 years in good health.

This clonotype has just a few counts. This chain connects TRBV18 to TRBJ2-5; 8 bases match TRBD2. The CDR3 has 15 amino acids. V was pared by 0 bases and J by 5 bases, with 5 bases of the junction left unmatched. Per the germline V gene, CDR1 is KGHSH and CDR2 is LQKENI. The CDR3 reads CASSPPAGGAETQYF. In DNA form, the CDR3 reads TGTGCCAGCTCACCACCGGCCGGGGGGGCTGAGACCCAGTACTTC.

This chain joins TRBV3-1 and TRBJ2-5, with 9 bases fitting TRBD1. CDR1 LGHDT and CDR2 YNNKEL come from the germline V gene (reference sequence). The V gene end was trimmed by 1 base and the J gene end by 4 bases; junction bases not matched to a gene: 4. The CDR3 sequence is 15 residues long. Here the CDR3 DNA reads TGTGCCAGCAGCCAAGGGGACAGGGTAAGAGAGACCCAGTACTTC. Its translation is CASSQGDRVRETQYF.

The CDR3 DNA follows: TGTGCCAGCAGCCGACTAGCGGGGGTCCCCGAGCAGTACTTC. Protein product: CASSRLAGVPEQYF. The V and J genes are TRBV7-9 and TRBJ2-7; 12 bases fit TRBD2. The CDR3 sequence is 14 residues long. The V and J ends lost 5 bases and 6 bases, in that order; junction bases with no gene match: 5. Germline V gene sequence: CDR1 SEHNR, CDR2 FQNEAQ (reference sequence). The full variable domain, in which reference TRBV7-9 and TRBJ2-7 provide the parts outside the CDR3, is DTGVSQNPRHKITKRGQNVTFRCDPISEHNRLYWYRQTLGQGPEFLTYFQNEAQLEKSRLLSDRFSAERPKGSFSTLEIQRTEQGDSAMYLCASSRLAGVPEQYFGPGTRLTVT.

There are a few counts of this clonotype. V and J are TRBV7-9 and TRBJ1-2; unclear D gene. Germline V CDR1 and CDR2: SEHNR, FQNEAQ (reference sequence). The CDR3 runs 13 residues. Trimming took 1 base from V and 7 from J, leaving 10 bases between them. CDR3 bases: TGTGCCAGCAGCTTAGGGCAGGCCGGTGGCTACACCTTC. This codes for CASSLGQAGGYTF.

V and J are TRBV6-1 and TRBJ1-1; D is perhaps TRBD1 (6 bases). CDR3 length: 15 amino acids. Trimming shortened V by 3 bases and J by 3 bases, and 14 bases separated the two germline ends. Germline loops: CDR1 MNHNS, CDR2 SASEGT. In nucleotides, the CDR3 is TGTGCCAGCAGTGATTTACAGGGCGGGCACACTGAAGCTTTCTTT. This gives the protein CASSDLQGGHTEAFF.

The chain combines TRBV10-3 with TRBJ1-1, with D possibly TRBD1 on 5 matching bases. The V and J ends lost 3 bases and 0 bases respectively, with 11 bases between them. The CDR3 length is 15 residues. The germline V gene encodes CDR1 ENHRY and CDR2 SYGVKD. The CDR3 DNA reads as TGTGCCATCAGTGACGCCCCAGGGATGAACACTGAAGCTTTCTTT. This gives the protein CAISDAPGMNTEAFF.

The chain links TRBV15 to TRBJ1-2; TRBD1 matches at 11 bases. V shed 3 bases and J 2 bases; nucleotides not matched to a gene: 5. The CDR3 contains 16 residues. The germline V gene has CDR1 LNHNV and CDR2 YYDKDF (reference sequence). The CDR3 sequence: CATSRGRTGGNYGYTF. The DNA of the CDR3 is TGTGCCACCAGCAGGGGGAGGACAGGGGGCAACTATGGCTACACCTTC. Variable domain in full (rest from reference TRBV15 and TRBJ1-2): DAMVIQNPRYQVTQFGKPVTLSCSQTLNHNVMYWYQQKSSQAPKLLFHYYDKDFNNEADTPDNFQSRRPNTSFCFLDIRSPGLGDTAMYLCATSRGRTGGNYGYTFGSGTRLTVV.

This chain connects TRBV29-1 to TRBJ2-5; tentative D call: TRBD2 (5 bases). V lost 7 bases, J lost 7 bases, and 19 bases lay in between. Germline V lookup: CDR1 SQVTM, CDR2 ANQGSEA. The CDR3 contains 13 residues. In DNA, the CDR3 is TGCAGCGCCGGGAATCCAGAAATAGGGACCCAGTACTTC. Translated, it gives CSAGNPEIGTQYF.

The rearrangement links TRBV6-5 to TRBJ2-1; 11 bases line up with TRBD2. In germline, CDR1 is MNHEY, CDR2 SVGAGI. Unmatched junction bases numbered 5, after V lost 5 bases and J lost 5 bases. The CDR3 is 15 residues long. DNA of the CDR3: TGTGCCAGCAGTCTACTAGCGGGGGAGGACAATGAGCAGTTCTTC. Its protein is CASSLLAGEDNEQFF.

The chain joins TRBV7-2 to TRBJ2-1, with 8 positions matching TRBD1. This CDR3 has 13 residues. J was trimmed by 6 bases and V by 5 bases; bases with no gene match: 3. Looked up from germline, CDR1 is SGHTA and CDR2 is FQGNSA. The CDR3 spells CASSGDRSNEQFF. In nucleotides, the CDR3 is TGTGCCAGCAGCGGGGACAGGAGCAATGAGCAGTTCTTC.

This clonotype was detected only a few times. The rearrangement uses TRBV28 and TRBJ2-7; D unresolved. Looked up from germline, CDR1 is MDHEN and CDR2 is SYDVKM. This CDR3 comprises 14 residues. V dropped 8 bases and J dropped 6 bases, with 20 bases sitting between them. The DNA for the CDR3 is TGTGCCAGCGGAACCGCAGGTCTGTCAGGCGAGCAGTACTTC. It codes for CASGTAGLSGEQYF.

This clonotype was counted only a few times. J is TRBJ2-7 and V is TRBV12-3 or TRBV12-4; TRBD2 might be the D (5 bases). Trimming pared 3 bases from V and 5 bases from J, leaving 17 bases between. The CDR3 runs to 15 residues. The CDR3 DNA is TGTGCCAGCAGTTTCTCCGGGAAAAATTCCCACGAGCAGTACTTC. Protein product: CASSFSGKNSHEQYF.

The chain uses TRBV15 and TRBJ1-4; 8 nucleotides align to TRBD1. V was clipped by 0 bases and J by 8 bases; unmatched bases: 8. Germline loops: CDR1 LNHNV, CDR2 YYDKDF (reference sequence). The CDR3 runs 16 residues. CDR3 in amino acids: CATSRDHQGAGEKLFF. CDR3 nucleotide sequence: TGTGCCACCAGCAGAGATCATCAGGGGGCAGGAGAAAAACTGTTTTTT.

A few counts support this clonotype. The chain recombines TRBV7-9 with TRBJ2-3; D is unclear. The CDR3 is 17 amino acids. The germline CDR1 and CDR2 sequences are SEHNR and FQNEAQ (reference sequence). The V end lost 2 bases, the J end lost 4 bases, and 19 bases lay between the germline ends. CDR3 nucleotides: TGTGCCAGCAGCTTAAAGAACCTAGATGAGAGCGCAGATACGCAGTATTTT. Protein product: CASSLKNLDESADTQYF.

The chain recombines TRBV27 with TRBJ1-2, with D possibly TRBD1 on 5 matching bases. V shed 11 bases and J shed 6 bases, with 13 bases lying between them. The CDR3 runs to 11 residues. Germline V CDR1 and CDR2: MNHEY, SMNVEV (reference sequence). This CDR3 reads CAAVGGHGYTF. CDR3 DNA sequence: TGTGCCGCCGTTGGGGGTCATGGCTACACCTTC.

The chain has TRBV7-2 and TRBJ1-4, with D unresolved. CDR1 and CDR2 from the germline V gene are SGHTA and FQGNSA. V lost 7 bases to trimming and J lost 3 bases, with 12 bases between them. This CDR3 has 14 residues. CDR3 DNA sequence: TGTGCCAGCACCGATCAGGAGGCTAATGAAAAACTGTTTTTT. Amino acid sequence: CASTDQEANEKLFF.

A few counts support this clonotype. The chain combines TRBV7-2 with TRBJ2-5, with D hard to call. V was shortened by 5 bases and J by 6 bases, with 7 bases between the two germline ends. The CDR3 extends over 11 amino acids. CDR1 and CDR2 (germline): SGHTA, FQGNSA. The CDR3 DNA reads TGTGCCAGCAGCACCAGGCAGACCCAGTACTTC. This sequence encodes CASSTRQTQYF.

This rearrangement joins TRBV5-1 to TRBJ2-7, with D tentatively TRBD1 (8 bases). Looked up from germline, CDR1 is SGHRS and CDR2 is YFSETQ. V was pared by 4 bases and J by 1 base, with 21 bases between. The CDR3 is made up of 17 amino acids. In nucleotides, the CDR3 is TGCGCCAGCAGCAAAGGACAGGGAGGGCGGGGATCCTACGAGCAGTACTTC. Translating it yields CASSKGQGGRGSYEQYF.

The V call is TRBV4-1, the J call TRBJ2-7; possible D gene TRBD2, 6 bases. The germline V and J ends were trimmed by 2 bases and 4 bases, with 12 bases remaining between them. CDR1 is MGHRA and CDR2 is YSYEKL in the germline V gene. The CDR3 runs 14 residues. CDR3 in amino acids: CASSQNARGYEQYF. CDR3 DNA: TGCGCCAGCAGCCAAAACGCCCGGGGGTACGAGCAGTACTTC.

The rearrangement links TRBV7-2 to TRBJ1-6, with D perhaps matching TRBD1 (6 bases). Germline CDR1 is SGHTA and CDR2 is FQGNSA. Trimming cost V 0 bases and J 7 bases, with 10 bases left between them. This CDR3 contains 15 residues. In nucleotides, the CDR3 is TGTGCCAGCAGCTTAGCAGGGGGTTGGAATTCACCCCTCCACTTT. The encoded protein is CASSLAGGWNSPLHF.

This clonotype appeared once. The DNA for the CDR3 is TGTGCCAGCAGCCGAAACAGGGGTACTCGGAATGAGCAGTTCTTC. Translating gives CASSRNRGTRNEQFF. The V call is TRBV3-1, the J call TRBJ2-1; 7 bases are shared with TRBD1. V was clipped by 4 bases and J by 7 bases; unmatched bases: 10. Germline CDR1 LGHDT, CDR2 YNNKEL (reference sequence). This CDR3 has 15 residues.